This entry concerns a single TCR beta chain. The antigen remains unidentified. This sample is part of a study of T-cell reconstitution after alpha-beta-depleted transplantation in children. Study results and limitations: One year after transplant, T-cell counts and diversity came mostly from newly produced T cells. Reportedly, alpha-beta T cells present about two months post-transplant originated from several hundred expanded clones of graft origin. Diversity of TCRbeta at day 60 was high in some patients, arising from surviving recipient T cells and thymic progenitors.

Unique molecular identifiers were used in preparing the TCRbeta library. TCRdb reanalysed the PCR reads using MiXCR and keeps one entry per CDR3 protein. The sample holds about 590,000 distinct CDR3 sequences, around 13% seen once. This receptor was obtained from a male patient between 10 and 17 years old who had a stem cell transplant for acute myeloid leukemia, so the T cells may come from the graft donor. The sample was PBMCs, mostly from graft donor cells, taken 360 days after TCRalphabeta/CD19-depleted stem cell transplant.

The CDR3 bases are TGTGCCATCACTACCGGACTAAGCGGGAGGGGGTACGAGCAGTACTTC. Translating it yields CAITTGLSGRGYEQYF. V usage is TRBV10-3 and J usage is TRBJ2-7, with 10 nucleotides matching TRBD2. V lost 7 bases to trimming and J lost 4 bases; unmatched junction nucleotides: 13. The length of the CDR3 is 16 residues. Germline CDR1 and CDR2: ENHRY and SYGVKD.